These 5 T cell receptor beta chains originate from one sample sequenced in a study of blood T cell repertoires in COVID-19. Method: immunoSEQ multiplex PCR; TCRdb's copy keeps in-frame clones and lacks some. Of about 64,000 clones listed, 88% are singletons. Sequences were obtained from PBMCs or T cells enriched from blood (not recorded which). The receptors shown here come from a woman aged 40 to 50 who had recovered from COVID-19.

In DNA form, the CDR3 reads TGTGCCAGCAGCTTGGGGTCGTGGGCGCCCACTAACTATGGCTACACCTTC. Its protein is CASSLGSWAPTNYGYTF. The chain has TRBV5-6 and TRBJ1-2; no definite D call. V was clipped by 0 bases and J by 0 bases, with 15 bases between them. This CDR3 spans 17 amino acids. Per germline, CDR1 SGHDT and CDR2 YYEEEE. Complete variable domain (other parts from reference TRBV5-6 and TRBJ1-2): DAGVTQSPTHLIKTRGQQVTLRCSPKSGHDTVSWYQQALGQGPQFIFQYYEEEERQRGNFPDRFSGHQFPNYSSELNVNALLLGDSALYLCASSLGSWAPTNYGYTFGSGTRLTVV.

CDR3 loop: CAIRSGGGSGELFF. The CDR3 DNA follows: TGTGCCATCAGATCCGGGGGGGGATCCGGGGAGCTGTTTTTT. This rearrangement joins TRBV10-3 to TRBJ2-2, with 8 bases identical to TRBD2. The germline V gene encodes CDR1 ENHRY and CDR2 SYGVKD. The CDR3 length is 14 residues. V was clipped by 6 bases and J by 6 bases; unmatched bases: 6.

The chain uses TRBV27 and TRBJ1-1, with D unresolved. CDR1 is MNHEY and CDR2 is SMNVEV in the germline V gene (reference sequence). CDR3 length equals 17 residues. V was pared by 7 bases and J by 7 bases, with 28 bases between. The CDR3, as DNA: TGTGCCAGCACTCCATCCTTCACCTTCGACGGAGGGTATGAAGCTTTCTTT. Encoded protein: CASTPSFTFDGGYEAFF.

The J gene is TRBJ2-2, the V gene TRBV5-1, with TRBD2 matching over 9 bases. The CDR3 spans 16 residues. The J segment lost 4 bases and the V segment lost 5 bases, leaving 9 bases of the junction unmatched. CDR1 is SGHRS, CDR2 YFSETQ, per germline. As DNA, the CDR3 is TGCGCCAGCAGATCGAGCGGGGGGCCGAGCACCGGGGAGCTGTTTTTT. It yields the protein CASRSSGGPSTGELFF.

The chain is built from TRBV5-6 and TRBJ2-1, with D unclear. Germline V gene lookup returns CDR1 SGHDT and CDR2 YYEEEE. V lost 4 bases and J lost 8, with 7 bases in between. The CDR3 totals 11 residues. The CDR3 spells CASSRRDEQFF. CDR3 DNA: TGTGCCAGCAGCCGCCGCGATGAGCAGTTCTTC.